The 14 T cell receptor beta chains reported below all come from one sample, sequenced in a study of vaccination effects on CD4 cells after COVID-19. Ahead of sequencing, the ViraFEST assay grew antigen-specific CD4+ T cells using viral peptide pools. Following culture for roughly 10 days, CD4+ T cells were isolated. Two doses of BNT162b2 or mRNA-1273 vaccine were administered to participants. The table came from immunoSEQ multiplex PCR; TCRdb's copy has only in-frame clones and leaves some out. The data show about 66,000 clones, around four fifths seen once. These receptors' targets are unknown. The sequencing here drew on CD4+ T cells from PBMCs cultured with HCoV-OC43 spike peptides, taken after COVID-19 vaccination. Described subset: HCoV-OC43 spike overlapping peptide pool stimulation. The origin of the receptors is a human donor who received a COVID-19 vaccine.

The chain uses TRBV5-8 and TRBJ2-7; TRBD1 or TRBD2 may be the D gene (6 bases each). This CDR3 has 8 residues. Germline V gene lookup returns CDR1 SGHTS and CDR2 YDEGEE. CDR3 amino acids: CASSLGGV. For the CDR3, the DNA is TGTGCCAGCAGCTTAGGGGGGGTC.

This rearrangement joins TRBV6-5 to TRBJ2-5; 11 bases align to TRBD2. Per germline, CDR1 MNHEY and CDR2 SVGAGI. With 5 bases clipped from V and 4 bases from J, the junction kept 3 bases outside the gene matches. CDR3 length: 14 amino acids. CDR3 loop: CASSMGLAVETQYF. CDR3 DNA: TGTGCCAGCAGTATGGGACTAGCGGTAGAGACCCAGTACTTC.

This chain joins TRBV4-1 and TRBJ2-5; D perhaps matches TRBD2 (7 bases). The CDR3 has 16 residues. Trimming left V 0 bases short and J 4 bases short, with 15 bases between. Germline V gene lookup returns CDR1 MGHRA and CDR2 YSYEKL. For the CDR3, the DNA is TGCGCCAGCAGCCAAGACGATCGGGGGGCACGAGAGACCCAGTACTTC. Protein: CASSQDDRGARETQYF.

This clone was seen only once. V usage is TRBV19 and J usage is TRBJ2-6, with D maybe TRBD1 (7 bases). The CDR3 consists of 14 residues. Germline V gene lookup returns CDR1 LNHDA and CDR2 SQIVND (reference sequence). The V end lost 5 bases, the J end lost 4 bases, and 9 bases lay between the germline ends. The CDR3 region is CASSQGGGANVLTF. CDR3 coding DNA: TGTGCCAGTAGTCAGGGGGGCGGGGCCAACGTCCTGACTTTC.

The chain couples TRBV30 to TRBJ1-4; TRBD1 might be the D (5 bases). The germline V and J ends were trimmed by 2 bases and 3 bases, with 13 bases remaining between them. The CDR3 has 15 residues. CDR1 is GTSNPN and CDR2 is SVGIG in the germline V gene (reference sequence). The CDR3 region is CAWSTGGAANEKLFF. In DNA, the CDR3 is TGTGCCTGGAGTACGGGAGGGGCGGCTAATGAAAAACTGTTTTTT. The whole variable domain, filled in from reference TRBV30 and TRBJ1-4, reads SQTIHQWPATLVQPVGSPLSLECTVEGTSNPNLYWYRQAAGRGLQLLFYSVGIGQISSEVPQNLSASRPQDRQFILSSKKLLLSDSGFYLCAWSTGGAANEKLFFGSGTQLSVL.

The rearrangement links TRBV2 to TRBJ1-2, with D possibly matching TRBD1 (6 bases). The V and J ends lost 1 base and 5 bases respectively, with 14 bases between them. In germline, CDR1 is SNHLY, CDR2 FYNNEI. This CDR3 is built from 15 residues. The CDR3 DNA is TGTGCCAGCAGTGAAGGGGGCGGGGGACAATATGGCTACACCTTC. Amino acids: CASSEGGGGQYGYTF.

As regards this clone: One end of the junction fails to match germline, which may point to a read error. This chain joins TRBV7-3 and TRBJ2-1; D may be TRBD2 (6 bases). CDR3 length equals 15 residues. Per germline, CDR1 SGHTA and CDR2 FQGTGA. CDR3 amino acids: CASSLTGGYYNEQFF. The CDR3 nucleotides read TGTGCCAGCAGCCTAACTGGGGGGTACTACAATGAGCAGTTCTTC.

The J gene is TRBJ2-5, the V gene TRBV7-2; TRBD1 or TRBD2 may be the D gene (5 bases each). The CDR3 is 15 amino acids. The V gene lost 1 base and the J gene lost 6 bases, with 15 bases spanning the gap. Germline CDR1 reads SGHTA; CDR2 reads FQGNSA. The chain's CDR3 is CASSLGTGPGKTQYF. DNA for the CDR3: TGTGCCAGCAGCTTAGGAACAGGTCCGGGGAAGACCCAGTACTTC.

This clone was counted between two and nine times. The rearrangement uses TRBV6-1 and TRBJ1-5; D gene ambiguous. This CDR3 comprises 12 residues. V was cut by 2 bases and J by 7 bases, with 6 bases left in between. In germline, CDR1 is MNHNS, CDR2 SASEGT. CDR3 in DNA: TGTGCCAGCAGTGAAAGTTTACAGCCCCAGCATTTT. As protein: CASSESLQPQHF.

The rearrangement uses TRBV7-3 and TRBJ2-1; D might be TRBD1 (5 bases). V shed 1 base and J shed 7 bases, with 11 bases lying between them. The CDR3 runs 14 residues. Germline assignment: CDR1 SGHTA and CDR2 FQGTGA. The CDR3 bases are TGTGCCAGCAGCTTAAGCTCACAGGCAAATGAGCAGTTCTTC. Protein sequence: CASSLSSQANEQFF.

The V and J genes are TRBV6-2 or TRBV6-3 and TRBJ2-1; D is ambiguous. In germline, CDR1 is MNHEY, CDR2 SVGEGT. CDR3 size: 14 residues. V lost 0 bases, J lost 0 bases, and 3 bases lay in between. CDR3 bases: TGTGCCAGCAGTTACTCTCCCTCCTACAATGAGCAGTTCTTC. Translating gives CASSYSPSYNEQFF.

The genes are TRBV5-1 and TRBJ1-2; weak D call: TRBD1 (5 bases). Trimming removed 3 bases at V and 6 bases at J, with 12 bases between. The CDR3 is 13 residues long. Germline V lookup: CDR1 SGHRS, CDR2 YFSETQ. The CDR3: CASSSGRVNGYTF. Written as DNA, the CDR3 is TGCGCCAGCAGCTCCGGCAGGGTAAATGGCTACACCTTC.

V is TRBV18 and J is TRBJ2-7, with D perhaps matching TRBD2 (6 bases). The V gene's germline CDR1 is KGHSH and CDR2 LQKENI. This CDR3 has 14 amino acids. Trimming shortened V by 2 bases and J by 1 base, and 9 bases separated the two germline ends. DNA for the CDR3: TGTGCCAGCTCACCAAGGGAGGATTCCTACGAGCAGTACGTC. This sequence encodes CASSPREDSYEQYV.

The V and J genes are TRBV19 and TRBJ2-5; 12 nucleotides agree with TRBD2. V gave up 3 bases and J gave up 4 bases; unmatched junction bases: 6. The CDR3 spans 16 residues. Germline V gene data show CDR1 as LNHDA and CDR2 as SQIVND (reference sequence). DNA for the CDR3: TGTGCCAGTAGTATCGGCCGGACTAGCGGGGTAGAGACCCAGTACTTC. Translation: CASSIGRTSGVETQYF.